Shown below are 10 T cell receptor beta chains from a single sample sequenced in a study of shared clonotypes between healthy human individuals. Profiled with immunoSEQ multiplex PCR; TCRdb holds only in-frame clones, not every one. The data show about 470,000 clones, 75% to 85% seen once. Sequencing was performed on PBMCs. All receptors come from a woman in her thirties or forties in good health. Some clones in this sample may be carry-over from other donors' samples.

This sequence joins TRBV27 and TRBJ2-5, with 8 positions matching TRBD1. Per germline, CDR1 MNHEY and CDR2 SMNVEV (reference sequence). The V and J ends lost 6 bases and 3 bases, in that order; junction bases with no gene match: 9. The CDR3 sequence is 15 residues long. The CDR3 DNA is TGTGCCAGCAGCCGTAGACAGGGGAGTAAAGAGACCCAGTACTTC. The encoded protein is CASSRRQGSKETQYF.

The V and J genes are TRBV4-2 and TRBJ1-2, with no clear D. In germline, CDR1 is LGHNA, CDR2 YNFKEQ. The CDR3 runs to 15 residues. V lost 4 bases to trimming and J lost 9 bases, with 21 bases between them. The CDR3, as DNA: TGTGCCAGCAGCCCCAGCGGGCCCCTTGTAAGGAGCTACACCTTC. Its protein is CASSPSGPLVRSYTF.

Here the CDR3 reads CASTTGVWNTEAFF. The CDR3 DNA reads TGTGCCAGCACGACGGGGGTTTGGAACACTGAAGCTTTCTTT. The chain couples TRBV6-1 to TRBJ1-1; D might be TRBD1 (5 bases). Trimming left V 7 bases short and J 1 base short, with 13 bases between. Germline V gene sequence: CDR1 MNHNS, CDR2 SASEGT. The CDR3 contains 14 residues.

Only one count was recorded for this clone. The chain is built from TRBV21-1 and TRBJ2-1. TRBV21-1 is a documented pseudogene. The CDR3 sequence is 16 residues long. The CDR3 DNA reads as TGTGCCAGCAGCACCCGGACCTTAGGATCCTACAATGAGCAGTTCTTC. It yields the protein CASSTRTLGSYNEQFF.

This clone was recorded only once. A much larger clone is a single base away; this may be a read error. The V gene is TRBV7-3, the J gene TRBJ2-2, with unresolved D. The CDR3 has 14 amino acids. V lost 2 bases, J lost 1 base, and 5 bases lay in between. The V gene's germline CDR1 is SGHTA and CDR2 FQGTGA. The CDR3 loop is CASSLFGNTGELFF. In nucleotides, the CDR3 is TGTGCCAGCAGCTTATTCGGGAACACCGGGGAGCTGTTTTTT.

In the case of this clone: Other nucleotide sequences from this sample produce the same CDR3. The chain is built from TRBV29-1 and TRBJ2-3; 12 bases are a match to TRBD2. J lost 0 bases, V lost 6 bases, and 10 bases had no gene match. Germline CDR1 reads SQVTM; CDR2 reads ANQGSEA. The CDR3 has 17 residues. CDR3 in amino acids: CSVILAGGLASTDTQYF. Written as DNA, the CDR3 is TGCAGCGTCATACTAGCGGGAGGCTTAGCTAGCACAGATACGCAGTATTTT.

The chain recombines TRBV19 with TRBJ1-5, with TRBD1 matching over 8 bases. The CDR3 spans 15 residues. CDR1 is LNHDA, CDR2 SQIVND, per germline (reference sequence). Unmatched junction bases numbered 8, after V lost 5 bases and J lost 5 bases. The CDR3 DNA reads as TGTGCCAGTAGTCTATACGGGACAGGACATCAGCCCCAGCATTTT. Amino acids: CASSLYGTGHQPQHF.

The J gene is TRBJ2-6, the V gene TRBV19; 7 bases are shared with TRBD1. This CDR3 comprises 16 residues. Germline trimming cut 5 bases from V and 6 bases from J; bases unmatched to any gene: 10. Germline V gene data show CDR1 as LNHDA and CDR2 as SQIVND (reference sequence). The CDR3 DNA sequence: TGTGCCAGTAGTCTGAGGGGGCCCCTGGTGGCCAACGTCCTGACTTTC. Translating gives CASSLRGPLVANVLTF.

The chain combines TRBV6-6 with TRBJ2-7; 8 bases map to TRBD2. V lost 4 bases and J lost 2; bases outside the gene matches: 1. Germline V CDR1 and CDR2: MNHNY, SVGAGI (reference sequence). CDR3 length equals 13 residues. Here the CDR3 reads CASSLAGTYEQYF. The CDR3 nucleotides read TGTGCCAGCAGTTTAGCGGGGACCTACGAGCAGTACTTC.

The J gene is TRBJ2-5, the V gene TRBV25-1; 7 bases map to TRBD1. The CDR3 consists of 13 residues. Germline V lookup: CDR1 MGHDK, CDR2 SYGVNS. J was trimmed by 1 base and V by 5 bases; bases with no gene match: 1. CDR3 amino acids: CASSWDSQETQYF. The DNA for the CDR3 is TGTGCCAGCAGTTGGGACAGCCAAGAGACCCAGTACTTC.